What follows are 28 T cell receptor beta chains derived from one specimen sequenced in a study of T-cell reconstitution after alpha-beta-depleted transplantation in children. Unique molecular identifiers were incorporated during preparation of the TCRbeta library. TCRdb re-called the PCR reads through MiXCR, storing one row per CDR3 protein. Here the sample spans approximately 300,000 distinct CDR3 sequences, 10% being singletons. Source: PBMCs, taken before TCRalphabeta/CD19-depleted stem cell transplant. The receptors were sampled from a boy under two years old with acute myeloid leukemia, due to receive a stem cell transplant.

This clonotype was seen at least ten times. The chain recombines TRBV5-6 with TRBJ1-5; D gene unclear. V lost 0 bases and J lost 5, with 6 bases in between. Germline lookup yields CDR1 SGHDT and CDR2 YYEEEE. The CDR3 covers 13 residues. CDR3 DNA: TGTGCCAGCAGCTTGGCATGGGATCAGCCCCAGCATTTT. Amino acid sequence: CASSLAWDQPQHF.

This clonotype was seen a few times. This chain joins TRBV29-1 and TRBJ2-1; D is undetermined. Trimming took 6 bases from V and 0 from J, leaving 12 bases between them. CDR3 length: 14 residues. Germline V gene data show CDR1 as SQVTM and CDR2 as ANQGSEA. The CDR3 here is CSVPAPRSYNEQFF. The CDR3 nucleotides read TGCAGCGTCCCCGCCCCCCGCTCCTACAATGAGCAGTTCTTC.

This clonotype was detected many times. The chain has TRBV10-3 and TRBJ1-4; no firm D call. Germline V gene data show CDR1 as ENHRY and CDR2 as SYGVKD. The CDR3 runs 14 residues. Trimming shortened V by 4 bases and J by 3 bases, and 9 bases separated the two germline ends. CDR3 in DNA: TGTGCCATCAGTGGAAGGGTTCCTAATGAAAAACTGTTTTTT. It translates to CAISGRVPNEKLFF.

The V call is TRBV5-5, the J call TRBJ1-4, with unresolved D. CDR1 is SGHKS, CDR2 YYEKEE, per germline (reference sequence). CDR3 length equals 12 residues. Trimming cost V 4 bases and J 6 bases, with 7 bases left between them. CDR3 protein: CASSPPDEKLFF. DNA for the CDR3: TGTGCCAGCAGCCCACCAGATGAAAAACTGTTTTTT.

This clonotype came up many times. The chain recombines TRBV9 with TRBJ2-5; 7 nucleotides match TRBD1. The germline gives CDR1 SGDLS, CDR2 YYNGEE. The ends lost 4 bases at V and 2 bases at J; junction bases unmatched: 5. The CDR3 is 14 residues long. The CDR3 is CASSSGQKQETQYF. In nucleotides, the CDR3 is TGTGCCAGCAGCTCGGGACAGAAACAAGAGACCCAGTACTTC.

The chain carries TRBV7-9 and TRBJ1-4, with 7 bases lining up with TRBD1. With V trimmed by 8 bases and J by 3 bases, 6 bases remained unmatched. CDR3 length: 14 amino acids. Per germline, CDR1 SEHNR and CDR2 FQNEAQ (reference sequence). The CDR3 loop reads CASRLGQSNEKLFF. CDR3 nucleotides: TGTGCCAGCCGCCTGGGACAGTCTAATGAAAAACTGTTTTTT.

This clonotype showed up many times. The CDR3 coding sequence is TGCAGTGCTAGAGATCTAGCGGGAGGCCTCTCCTACAATGAGCAGTTCTTC. The encoded protein is CSARDLAGGLSYNEQFF. The chain is built from TRBV20-1 and TRBJ2-1; TRBD2 matches 11 bases. The germline CDR1 and CDR2 sequences are DFQATT and SNEGSKA (reference sequence). The CDR3 totals 17 residues. Germline trimming cut 0 bases from V and 0 bases from J; bases unmatched to any gene: 4.

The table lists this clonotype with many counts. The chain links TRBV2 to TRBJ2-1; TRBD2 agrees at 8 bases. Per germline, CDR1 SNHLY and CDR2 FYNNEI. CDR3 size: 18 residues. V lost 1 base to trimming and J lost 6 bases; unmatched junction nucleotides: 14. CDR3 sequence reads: CASSEVWTSSQPLNEQFF. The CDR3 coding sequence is TGTGCCAGCAGTGAAGTTTGGACTAGCAGCCAGCCTCTCAATGAGCAGTTCTTC.

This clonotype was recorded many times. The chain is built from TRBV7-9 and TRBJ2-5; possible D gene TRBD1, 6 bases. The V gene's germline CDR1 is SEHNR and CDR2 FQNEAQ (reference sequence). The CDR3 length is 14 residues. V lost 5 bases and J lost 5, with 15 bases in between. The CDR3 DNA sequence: TGTGCCAGCAGCCCGGACAGTCGACGGGAGACCCAGTACTTC. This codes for CASSPDSRRETQYF.

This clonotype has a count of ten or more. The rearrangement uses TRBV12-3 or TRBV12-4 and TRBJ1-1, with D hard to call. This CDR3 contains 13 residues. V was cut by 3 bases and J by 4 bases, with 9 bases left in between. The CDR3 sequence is CASSFAGSTEAFF. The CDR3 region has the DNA TGTGCCAGCAGTTTTGCGGGATCCACTGAAGCTTTCTTT.

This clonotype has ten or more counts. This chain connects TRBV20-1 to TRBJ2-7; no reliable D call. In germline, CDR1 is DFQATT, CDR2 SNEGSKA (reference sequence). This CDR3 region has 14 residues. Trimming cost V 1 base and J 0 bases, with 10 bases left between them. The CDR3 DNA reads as TGCAGTGCTAGAGTGGGGAAGAGCTCCTACGAGCAGTACTTC. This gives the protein CSARVGKSSYEQYF.

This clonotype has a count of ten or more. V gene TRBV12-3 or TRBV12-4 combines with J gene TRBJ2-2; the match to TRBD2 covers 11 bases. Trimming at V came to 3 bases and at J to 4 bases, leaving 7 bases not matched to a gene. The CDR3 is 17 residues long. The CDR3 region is CASSLVRTSGPTGELFF. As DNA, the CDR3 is TGTGCCAGCAGTTTGGTGAGGACTAGCGGGCCCACCGGGGAGCTGTTTTTT.

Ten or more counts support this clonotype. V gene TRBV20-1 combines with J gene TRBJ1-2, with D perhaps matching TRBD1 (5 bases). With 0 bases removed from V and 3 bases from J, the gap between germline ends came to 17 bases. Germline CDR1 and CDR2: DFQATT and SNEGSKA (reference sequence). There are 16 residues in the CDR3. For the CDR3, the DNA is TGCAGTGCTAGAGATTTCTTGACAGCCCCCTACTATGGCTACACCTTC. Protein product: CSARDFLTAPYYGYTF.

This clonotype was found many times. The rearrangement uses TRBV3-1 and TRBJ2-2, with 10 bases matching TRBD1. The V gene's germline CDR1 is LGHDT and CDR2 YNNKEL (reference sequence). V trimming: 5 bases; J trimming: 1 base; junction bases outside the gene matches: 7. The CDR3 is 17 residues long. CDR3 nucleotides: TGTGCCAGCAGCAAAAGACAGGGGGCCCTGAACACCGGGGAGCTGTTTTTT. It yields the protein CASSKRQGALNTGELFF.

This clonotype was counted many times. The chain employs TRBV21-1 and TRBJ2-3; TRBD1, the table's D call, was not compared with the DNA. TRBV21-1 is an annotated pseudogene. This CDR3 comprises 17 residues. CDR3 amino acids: CASSNRPQGGSGDTQYF. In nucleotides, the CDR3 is TGTGCCAGCAGCAACCGTCCTCAAGGGGGCTCGGGAGATACGCAGTATTTT.

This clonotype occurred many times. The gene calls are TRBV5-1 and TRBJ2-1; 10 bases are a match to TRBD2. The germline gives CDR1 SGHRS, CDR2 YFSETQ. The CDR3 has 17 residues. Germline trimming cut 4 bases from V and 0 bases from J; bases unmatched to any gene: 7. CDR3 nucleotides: TGCGCCAGCAGCCCTTTCTCTAGCGGGGGCTCCTACAATGAGCAGTTCTTC. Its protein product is CASSPFSSGGSYNEQFF.

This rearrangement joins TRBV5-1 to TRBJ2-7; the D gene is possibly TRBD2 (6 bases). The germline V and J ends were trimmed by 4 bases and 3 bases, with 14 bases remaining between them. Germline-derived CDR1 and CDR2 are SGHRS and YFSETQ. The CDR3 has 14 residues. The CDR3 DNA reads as TGCGCCAGCAGCCTCGGGAGAGCAGGCTACGAGCAGTACTTC. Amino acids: CASSLGRAGYEQYF. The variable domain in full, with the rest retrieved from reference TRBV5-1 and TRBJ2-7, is KAGVTQTPRYLIKTRGQQVTLSCSPISGHRSVSWYQQTPGQGLQFLFEYFSETQRNKGNFPGRFSGRQFSNSRSEMNVSTLELGDSALYLCASSLGRAGYEQYFGPGTRLTVT.

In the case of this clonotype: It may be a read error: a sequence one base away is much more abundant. DNA for the CDR3: TGCGCCAGCAGCTTGGGGGGACAGTTTGGCTCCACCTTC. Translating gives CASSLGGQFGSTF. This chain uses TRBV5-1 with TRBJ1-2, with 7 nucleotides matching TRBD1. Germline V gives CDR1 SGHRS, CDR2 YFSETQ. CDR3 length: 13 amino acids.

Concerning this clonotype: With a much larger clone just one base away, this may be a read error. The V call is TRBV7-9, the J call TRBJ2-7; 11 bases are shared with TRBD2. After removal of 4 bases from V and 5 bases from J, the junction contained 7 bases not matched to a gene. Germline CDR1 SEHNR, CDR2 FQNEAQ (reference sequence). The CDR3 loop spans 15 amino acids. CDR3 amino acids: CASSSTSGIYDEQYF. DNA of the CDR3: TGTGCCAGCAGCTCGACTAGCGGGATATATGACGAGCAGTACTTC.

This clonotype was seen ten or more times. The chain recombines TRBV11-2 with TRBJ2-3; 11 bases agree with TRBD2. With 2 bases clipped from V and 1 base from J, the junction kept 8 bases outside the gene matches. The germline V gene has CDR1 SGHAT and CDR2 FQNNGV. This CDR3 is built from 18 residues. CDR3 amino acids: CASSLRWRLAGRTDTQYF. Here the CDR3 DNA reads TGTGCCAGCAGCTTAAGATGGAGACTAGCGGGGCGCACAGATACGCAGTATTTT.

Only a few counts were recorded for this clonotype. CDR3 loop: CASSYSIGFNTGELFF. In DNA form, the CDR3 reads TGTGCCAGCAGTTACTCGATCGGGTTTAACACCGGGGAGCTGTTTTTT. This chain uses TRBV6-5 with TRBJ2-2; the D is unclear. Trimming took 0 bases from V and 2 from J, leaving 10 bases between them. Germline CDR1 reads MNHEY; CDR2 reads SVGAGI. The CDR3 runs 16 residues.

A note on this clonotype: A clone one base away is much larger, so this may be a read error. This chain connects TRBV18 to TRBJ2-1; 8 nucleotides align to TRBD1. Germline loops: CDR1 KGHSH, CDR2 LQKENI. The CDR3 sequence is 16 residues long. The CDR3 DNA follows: TGTGCCAGCTCACCTCCGGTGGGACAGGTCTACAATGAGCAGTCCTTC. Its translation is CASSPPVGQVYNEQSF.

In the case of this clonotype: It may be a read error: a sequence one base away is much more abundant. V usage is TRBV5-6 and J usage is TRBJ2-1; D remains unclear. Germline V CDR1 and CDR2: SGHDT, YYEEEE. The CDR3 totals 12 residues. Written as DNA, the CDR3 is TGTGCCGGCAGCTTGGAAAGGAAATTGAAATTCTTC. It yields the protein CAGSLERKLKFF.

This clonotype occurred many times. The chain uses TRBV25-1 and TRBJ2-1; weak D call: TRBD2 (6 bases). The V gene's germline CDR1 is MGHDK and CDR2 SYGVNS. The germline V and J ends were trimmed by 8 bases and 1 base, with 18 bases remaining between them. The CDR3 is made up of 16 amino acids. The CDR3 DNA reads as TGTGCCAGCCGAAGATCCGGGGGAGGATCCTACAATGAGCAGTTCTTC. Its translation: CASRRSGGGSYNEQFF.

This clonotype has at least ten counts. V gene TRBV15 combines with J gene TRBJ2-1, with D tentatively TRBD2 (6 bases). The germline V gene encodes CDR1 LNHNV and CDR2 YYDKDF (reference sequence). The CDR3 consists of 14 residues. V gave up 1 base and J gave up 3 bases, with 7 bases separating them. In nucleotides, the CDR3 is TGTGCCACCAGCAGAGGGGGGGACTACAATGAGCAGTTCTTC. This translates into CATSRGGDYNEQFF.

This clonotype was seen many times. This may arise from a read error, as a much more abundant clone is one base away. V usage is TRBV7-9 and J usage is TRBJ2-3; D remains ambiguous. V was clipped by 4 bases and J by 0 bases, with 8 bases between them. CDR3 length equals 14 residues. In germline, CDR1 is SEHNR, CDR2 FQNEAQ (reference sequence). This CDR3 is CASSSVGSTDTQYF. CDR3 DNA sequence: TGTGCCAGCAGCTCCGTCGGGAGCACAGATACGCAGTATTTT.

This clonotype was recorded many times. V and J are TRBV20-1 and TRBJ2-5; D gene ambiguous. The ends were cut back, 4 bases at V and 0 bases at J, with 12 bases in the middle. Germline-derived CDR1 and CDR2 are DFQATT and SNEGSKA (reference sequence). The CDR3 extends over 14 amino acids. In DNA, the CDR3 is TGCAGTGCTAAGGTTCGGATTTACCAAGAGACCCAGTACTTC. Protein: CSAKVRIYQETQYF.

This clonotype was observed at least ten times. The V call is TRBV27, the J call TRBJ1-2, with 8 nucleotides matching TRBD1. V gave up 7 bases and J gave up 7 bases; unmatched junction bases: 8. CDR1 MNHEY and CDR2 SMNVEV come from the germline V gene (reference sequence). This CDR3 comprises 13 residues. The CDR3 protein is CASTSRTGSGYTF. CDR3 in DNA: TGTGCCAGCACCTCCCGGACAGGGTCTGGCTACACCTTC.